The 18 T cell receptor beta chains below all came from one sample that was sequenced in a study of PD-L1 blockade in urothelial cancer. TCRdb keeps only in-frame clones here, not all; method: immunoSEQ multiplex PCR. This table holds 30,000 to 40,000 clones, approximately 80% found once. The time point here: pretreatment peripheral blood. Sample: PBMCs, taken around atezolizumab (anti-PD-L1) treatment. The source is a man aged 55 to 70 with urothelial cancer.

The J gene is TRBJ2-3, the V gene TRBV6-1; 8 nucleotides align to TRBD1. The CDR3 runs to 15 residues. Germline V gene lookup returns CDR1 MNHNS and CDR2 SASEGT. J gave up 1 base and V 5 bases, and 5 bases lay outside the gene matches. The CDR3 nucleotides read TGTGCCAGCAGTTCAGGGGGCTTGGGCACAGATACGCAGTATTTT. Its protein is CASSSGGLGTDTQYF.

The chain is built from TRBV6-1 and TRBJ1-2; possible D gene TRBD1, 6 bases. The V and J ends lost 1 base and 0 bases respectively, with 12 bases between them. Per the germline V gene, CDR1 is MNHNS and CDR2 is SASEGT. The length of the CDR3 is 16 residues. The CDR3 sequence is CASSEDGQHPNYGYTF. The CDR3 nucleotides are TGTGCCAGCAGTGAAGATGGACAGCATCCTAACTATGGCTACACCTTC.

This clone was seen a handful of times. V and J are TRBV27 and TRBJ1-5, with D perhaps matching TRBD1 (5 bases). Between the trimmed V and J ends, which lost 7 bases and 6 bases, there was a span of 19 bases. CDR3 length equals 15 residues. From germline, CDR1 is MNHEY and CDR2 SMNVEV (reference sequence). CDR3 DNA sequence: TGTGCCAGCAAACCCGACAGTTTTGTCAGTCAGCCCCAGCATTTT. Amino acid sequence: CASKPDSFVSQPQHF.

The chain joins TRBV13 to TRBJ1-4; D is unresolved. Looked up from germline, CDR1 is PRHDT and CDR2 is FYEKMQ (reference sequence). This CDR3 is 14 amino acids long. Deletions cut 5 bases from V and 7 bases from J, with 14 bases between. CDR3 DNA: TGTGCCAGCAGCCAGACCTGGGCGGGTGAAAAACTGTTTTTT. It yields the protein CASSQTWAGEKLFF.

The chain links TRBV25-1 to TRBJ2-7; tentatively, D is TRBD2 (6 bases). This CDR3 has 14 amino acids. V shed 3 bases and J shed 0 bases, with 9 bases lying between them. The germline gives CDR1 MGHDK, CDR2 SYGVNS. CDR3 coding DNA: TGTGCCAGCAGTGAGGGGGGTCTCTCCTACGAGCAGTACTTC. Protein: CASSEGGLSYEQYF.

The chain couples TRBV6-1 to TRBJ2-3; a possible D gene is TRBD2 (5 bases). This CDR3 is 13 amino acids long. V gave up 2 bases and J gave up 8 bases, with 11 bases separating them. From germline, CDR1 is MNHNS and CDR2 SASEGT. In DNA, the CDR3 is TGTGCCAGCAGTGAAACCCCAGGAGGTACGCAGTATTTT. Translation: CASSETPGGTQYF.

V is TRBV27 and J is TRBJ1-1, with TRBD1 as a possible D gene (5 bases). The V and J ends lost 7 bases and 2 bases respectively, with 11 bases between them. The CDR3 extends over 13 amino acids. The V gene's germline CDR1 is MNHEY and CDR2 SMNVEV (reference sequence). CDR3 DNA sequence: TGTGCCAGCATGGGGGGGGTCAACACTGAAGCTTTCTTT. Residues: CASMGGVNTEAFF.

The rearrangement uses TRBV7-2 and TRBJ1-6; tentative D call: TRBD1 (6 bases). Trimming cost V 1 base and J 10 bases, with 14 bases left between them. This CDR3 has 15 residues. The germline V gene has CDR1 SGHTA and CDR2 FQGNSA. The chain's CDR3 is CASSLEATGESPLHF. The CDR3 DNA follows: TGTGCCAGCAGCTTAGAAGCGACAGGTGAATCACCCCTCCACTTT.

The count of this clone is one. The chain links TRBV6-5 to TRBJ1-2, with D maybe TRBD1 (6 bases). V was clipped by 4 bases and J by 4 bases, with 10 bases between them. Germline loops: CDR1 MNHEY, CDR2 SVGAGI. The CDR3 loop spans 13 amino acids. This chain's CDR3 is CASSFTGSYGYTF. The CDR3, as DNA: TGTGCCAGCAGTTTTACAGGGTCCTATGGCTACACCTTC.

The V call is TRBV15, the J call TRBJ2-3; D is ambiguous. The V end lost 1 base, the J end lost 0 bases, and 14 bases lay between the germline ends. Germline values: CDR1 LNHNV, CDR2 YYDKDF (reference sequence). There are 17 residues in the CDR3. For the CDR3, the DNA is TGTGCCACCAGCAGAGGACCTCGACTTTATAGCACAGATACGCAGTATTTT. Protein sequence: CATSRGPRLYSTDTQYF. Variable domain in full (rest from reference TRBV15 and TRBJ2-3): DAMVIQNPRYQVTQFGKPVTLSCSQTLNHNVMYWYQQKSSQAPKLLFHYYDKDFNNEADTPDNFQSRRPNTSFCFLDIRSPGLGDTAMYLCATSRGPRLYSTDTQYFGPGTRLTVL.

The chain carries TRBV7-6 and TRBJ2-7; 8 nucleotides agree with TRBD1. J lost 6 bases, V lost 0 bases, and 7 bases had no gene match. CDR3 length equals 15 residues. Germline V gene data show CDR1 as SGHVS and CDR2 as FNYEAQ. CDR3 loop: CASSLAGRGRSEQYF. For the CDR3, the DNA is TGTGCCAGCAGCTTAGCCGGCAGGGGGCGATCCGAGCAGTACTTC.

The chain employs TRBV28 and TRBJ2-4, with a possible D match to TRBD1 (6 bases). Trimming removed 8 bases at V and 0 bases at J, with 14 bases between. The germline CDR1 and CDR2 sequences are MDHEN and SYDVKM. This CDR3 is built from 15 residues. The CDR3 DNA sequence: TGTGCCAGCTCAGGGGTTCCCCTAGCCAAAAACATTCAGTACTTC. Protein: CASSGVPLAKNIQYF.

The chain employs TRBV5-1 and TRBJ2-3, with 7 bases aligning to TRBD1. The V and J ends lost 6 bases and 1 base, in that order; junction bases with no gene match: 8. This CDR3 is built from 15 residues. Germline assignment: CDR1 SGHRS and CDR2 YFSETQ. CDR3 sequence: CASTLEGQGTDTQYF. In nucleotides, the CDR3 is TGCGCCAGCACTCTGGAAGGACAGGGCACAGATACGCAGTATTTT.

The V call is TRBV5-8, the J call TRBJ2-3; TRBD2 aligns across 10 bases. This CDR3 spans 17 amino acids. Germline V gene lookup returns CDR1 SGHTS and CDR2 YDEGEE. Trimming took 2 bases from V and 0 from J; bases not matched to a gene: 6. CDR3 region: CASSFGGTSESTDTQYF. The CDR3 nucleotides are TGTGCCAGCAGCTTCGGGGGGACTAGCGAGAGCACAGATACGCAGTATTTT.

CDR3 bases: TGTGCCAGCAGCAGCAGGGGGCCCGGCTACACCTTC. Encoded protein: CASSSRGPGYTF. V and J are TRBV5-6 and TRBJ1-2, with 8 bases fitting TRBD1. With 4 bases clipped from V and 8 bases from J, the junction kept 4 bases outside the gene matches. This CDR3 region has 12 residues. CDR1 and CDR2 from the germline V gene are SGHDT and YYEEEE.

The gene calls are TRBV14 and TRBJ2-2; D gene uncertain. Germline V CDR1 and CDR2: SGHDN, FVKESK. The CDR3 runs 13 residues. The V and J ends lost 1 base and 7 bases respectively, with 7 bases between them. For the CDR3, the DNA is TGTGCCAGCAGCCAAGTATATAGCGGGGAGCTGTTTTTT. Its protein product is CASSQVYSGELFF.

J is TRBJ2-1 and V is TRBV30; 7 bases align to TRBD2. CDR3 length: 11 amino acids. With V trimmed by 1 base and J by 10 bases, 1 base remained unmatched. Germline CDR1 GTSNPN, CDR2 SVGIG (reference sequence). CDR3 residues: CAWSAGGEQFF. In DNA, the CDR3 is TGTGCCTGGAGTGCCGGGGGGGAGCAGTTCTTC.

The chain joins TRBV5-1 to TRBJ1-1, with 8 bases that match TRBD1. The length of the CDR3 is 15 residues. V was clipped by 4 bases and J by 5 bases; unmatched bases: 10. The germline V gene has CDR1 SGHRS and CDR2 YFSETQ. The chain's CDR3 is CASSAETGARTEAFF. The CDR3 DNA is TGCGCCAGCAGCGCCGAGACAGGGGCGCGTACTGAAGCTTTCTTT.